This T cell receptor beta chain was sequenced for a study of cytomegalovirus exposure and HLA in healthy donors. Regarding this clone: Its antigen is unidentified.

PCR amplification relied on 60 Vbeta primers (plus 13 Jbeta primers). The assay was immunoSEQ multiplex PCR, and TCRdb's table has in-frame clones only and misses some. In the table there are some 160,000 clones, 60% to 80% of which are singletons. Per the germline V gene, CDR1 is LNHDA and CDR2 is SQIVND (reference sequence). The trim removed 5 bases at V and 1 base at J, leaving 13 bases unmatched. CDR3 size: 17 residues. Notes on the study in general: Among TCR sequences, most were rare, though some public TCRs appeared in many donors. Because they were indistinguishable, some V segments, including TRBV6-2 and TRBV6-3, were excluded.

This sequence originates from a woman aged 25 to 45 in good health and CMV-seronegative. Sequenced: PBMCs. The V gene is TRBV19, the J gene TRBJ2-7, with 8 bases that match TRBD1. CDR3 DNA: TGTGCCAGTAGTCCAACCCCCGCCTGGACAGGGTCCTACGAGCAGTACTTC. It translates to CASSPTPAWTGSYEQYF. Together with reference TRBV19 and TRBJ2-7, the CDR3 gives the full variable domain: DGGITQSPKYLFRKEGQNVTLSCEQNLNHDAMYWYRQDPGQGLRLIYYSQIVNDFQKGDIAEGYSVSREKKESFPLTVTSAQKNPTAFYLCASSPTPAWTGSYEQYFGPGTRLTVT.